The 29 T cell receptor beta chains presented below share a single source sample, sequenced in a study of PD-L1 blockade in urothelial cancer. Only in-frame clones appear in the TCRdb table, and some are missing; sequencing was by immunoSEQ multiplex PCR. The table lists about 73,000 clones, approximately 88% of them singletons, with approximately 3.2% in the top ten. This sample comprised PBMCs, obtained around atezolizumab (anti-PD-L1) treatment. The source of these receptors is a man aged 55 to 69 with urothelial cancer.

The chain uses TRBV6-4 and TRBJ2-3; tentative D call: TRBD2 (5 bases). The V end was cut by 6 bases, the J end by 3 bases, with 10 bases between. The germline V gene encodes CDR1 MRHNA and CDR2 SNTAGT. The CDR3 covers 13 residues. CDR3 DNA sequence: TGTGCCAGCAGCGACCAGCGGACAGATACGCAGTATTTT. Encoded protein: CASSDQRTDTQYF.

CDR3 DNA: TGCGCCAGCAGCCAGGGTTGGAATCAGCCCCAGCATTTT. Residues: CASSQGWNQPQHF. The rearrangement joins TRBV23-1 to TRBJ1-5; D perhaps matches TRBD1 (5 bases). TRBV23-1 is an ORF, and what it does is uncertain. V lost 6 bases to trimming and J lost 4 bases, with 10 bases between them. The CDR3 is made up of 13 amino acids.

CDR3 in amino acids: CASSTTGSNQPQHF. CDR3 DNA sequence: TGTGCCAGCAGTACTACAGGGAGCAATCAGCCCCAGCATTTT. The chain has TRBV6-6 and TRBJ1-5; tentatively, D is TRBD1 (6 bases). Trimming cost V 5 bases and J 1 base, with 9 bases left between them. The CDR3 covers 14 residues. The germline V gene has CDR1 MNHNY and CDR2 SVGAGI (reference sequence).

This sequence joins TRBV4-1 and TRBJ1-4; D is ambiguous. This CDR3 region has 16 residues. Germline-derived CDR1 and CDR2 are MGHRA and YSYEKL. Trimming removed 4 bases from V and 4 bases from J, with 16 bases in between. The CDR3 region is CASSPLRAGNNEKLFF. The CDR3 coding sequence is TGCGCCAGCAGCCCATTGAGGGCCGGGAATAATGAAAAACTGTTTTTT.

The V gene is TRBV4-2, the J gene TRBJ2-1; 9 positions match TRBD1. CDR1 is LGHNA, CDR2 YNFKEQ, per germline. There are 15 residues in the CDR3. V lost 0 bases to trimming and J lost 3 bases; unmatched junction nucleotides: 0. The CDR3 DNA sequence: TGTGCCAGCAGCCAAGAGGGACAGGGCTACAATGAGCAGTTCTTC. It encodes CASSQEGQGYNEQFF.

The chain is built from TRBV30 and TRBJ2-5; unclear D gene. V dropped 0 bases and J dropped 5 bases, with 4 bases sitting between them. The germline gives CDR1 GTSNPN, CDR2 SVGIG (reference sequence). This CDR3 is built from 11 residues. The CDR3 sequence: CAWSVEETQYF. CDR3 DNA: TGTGCCTGGAGTGTGGAGGAGACCCAGTACTTC.

The chain employs TRBV7-2 and TRBJ2-2; possibly TRBD1 for D (5 bases). The CDR3 length is 13 residues. Germline CDR1 and CDR2: SGHTA and FQGNSA. V was clipped by 4 bases and J by 7 bases, with 10 bases between them. CDR3 sequence: CASSSPGNGELFF. The CDR3 DNA sequence: TGTGCCAGCAGCTCTCCAGGGAACGGGGAGCTGTTTTTT. Based on the CDR3 plus reference TRBV7-2 and TRBJ2-2, the full variable domain is GAGVSQSPSNKVTEKGKDVELRCDPISGHTALYWYRQSLGQGLEFLIYFQGNSAPDKSGLPSDRFSAERTGGSVSTLTIQRTQQEDSAVYLCASSSPGNGELFFGEGSRLTVL.

The V gene is TRBV9, the J gene TRBJ2-1; 8 bases fit TRBD2. Germline CDR1 is SGDLS and CDR2 is YYNGEE. The CDR3 sequence is 15 residues long. V trimming: 6 bases; J trimming: 7 bases; junction bases outside the gene matches: 12. The chain's CDR3 is CASTGRYGGGNEQFF. The DNA for the CDR3 is TGTGCCAGCACCGGTCGGTACGGGGGGGGGAATGAGCAGTTCTTC.

This chain uses TRBV11-2 with TRBJ2-7; D call uncertain. Germline loops: CDR1 SGHAT, CDR2 FQNNGV. The germline V and J ends were trimmed by 1 base and 5 bases, with 3 bases remaining between them. The CDR3 is 11 residues long. DNA for the CDR3: TGTGCCAGCAGCTTAGCGGACGAGCAGTACTTC. Protein: CASSLADEQYF.

This clone was observed a single time. The chain employs TRBV10-3 and TRBJ2-1; 12 nucleotides match TRBD2. V shed 1 base and J 4 bases; nucleotides not matched to a gene: 2. The CDR3 is made up of 16 amino acids. CDR1 and CDR2 from the germline V gene are ENHRY and SYGVKD. CDR3 region: CAISEFLAGGYNEQFF. The CDR3 nucleotides are TGTGCCATCAGTGAGTTTCTAGCGGGGGGGTACAATGAGCAGTTCTTC.

V is TRBV9 and J is TRBJ1-3; 10 bases match TRBD1. CDR3 size: 17 residues. The germline CDR1 and CDR2 sequences are SGDLS and YYNGEE. The V segment lost 0 bases and the J segment 2 bases; nucleotides outside the gene matches: 5. The CDR3 loop reads CASSVDGTGVAGNTIYF. As DNA, the CDR3 is TGTGCCAGCAGCGTAGATGGGACAGGGGTAGCTGGAAACACCATATATTTT.

The gene calls are TRBV6-4 and TRBJ2-1; D is undetermined. Per the germline V gene, CDR1 is MRHNA and CDR2 is SNTAGT. This CDR3 contains 13 residues. V shed 2 bases and J shed 9 bases, with 11 bases lying between them. CDR3 DNA: TGTGCCAGCAGTGACGGAAGTTCGGGTGAGCAGTTCTTC. It specifies CASSDGSSGEQFF.

The chain joins TRBV4-1 to TRBJ2-3; possibly TRBD2 for D (5 bases). The CDR3 is made up of 16 amino acids. CDR1 and CDR2 from the germline V gene are MGHRA and YSYEKL. With 1 base removed from V and 0 bases from J, the gap between germline ends came to 11 bases. CDR3 sequence (DNA): TGCGCCAGCAGCCAAGGTTATCTAGCTAGCACAGATACGCAGTATTTT. Protein product: CASSQGYLASTDTQYF.

This clone was recorded once. This chain links TRBV11-2 with TRBJ1-3; perhaps TRBD1 as D (5 bases). Germline V lookup: CDR1 SGHAT, CDR2 FQNNGV. The CDR3 runs to 15 residues. Trimming took off 2 bases at V and 2 bases at J, with 10 bases between the two ends. The CDR3 coding sequence is TGTGCCAGCAGCTTATGGGGCGCAGCTGGAAACACCATATATTTT. Protein product: CASSLWGAAGNTIYF.

This clone was counted a single time. The chain uses TRBV5-1 and TRBJ2-7; TRBD1 might be the D (6 bases). Trimming pared 4 bases from V and 3 bases from J, leaving 17 bases between. Germline V lookup: CDR1 SGHRS, CDR2 YFSETQ. The CDR3 extends over 15 amino acids. This CDR3 is CASSQSTGYIYEQYF. The CDR3 DNA reads TGCGCCAGCAGCCAGTCGACAGGTTACATCTACGAGCAGTACTTC.

The chain carries TRBV19 and TRBJ1-2, with TRBD1 identical over 7 bases. This CDR3 is built from 13 residues. Germline V gene lookup returns CDR1 LNHDA and CDR2 SQIVND (reference sequence). V was pared by 3 bases and J by 5 bases, with 3 bases of the junction left unmatched. The CDR3 reads CASSMGGQYGYTF. DNA of the CDR3: TGTGCCAGTAGTATGGGGGGACAGTATGGCTACACCTTC.

The chain carries TRBV6-5 and TRBJ2-7, with 8 bases aligning to TRBD1. V dropped 6 bases and J dropped 7; count of bases not matched to a gene: 8. The CDR3 extends over 13 amino acids. CDR1 is MNHEY, CDR2 SVGAGI, per germline. The chain's CDR3 is CASSQFRGREQYF. In nucleotides, the CDR3 is TGTGCCAGCAGCCAATTCAGGGGGCGAGAGCAGTACTTC.

V usage is TRBV11-2 and J usage is TRBJ1-1; D is uncertain. This CDR3 region has 13 residues. V lost 8 bases to trimming and J lost 4 bases, with 14 bases between them. Germline-derived CDR1 and CDR2 are SGHAT and FQNNGV. CDR3 protein: CASSKEEGTEAFF. In DNA, the CDR3 is TGTGCCAGCTCGAAGGAGGAAGGCACTGAAGCTTTCTTT.

V usage is TRBV19 and J usage is TRBJ1-1; the match to TRBD1 covers 8 bases. CDR1 and CDR2 from the germline V gene are LNHDA and SQIVND (reference sequence). V was pared by 6 bases and J by 1 base, with 4 bases of the junction left unmatched. This CDR3 is built from 14 residues. The CDR3 nucleotides are TGTGCCAGTAGCGCACAGGGGGGGAACACTGAAGCTTTCTTT. It codes for CASSAQGGNTEAFF.

The chain combines TRBV29-1 with TRBJ2-3; 7 bases are shared with TRBD2. CDR3 size: 14 residues. The germline CDR1 and CDR2 sequences are SQVTM and ANQGSEA. The V and J ends lost 4 bases and 4 bases, in that order; junction bases with no gene match: 8. CDR3 DNA sequence: TGCAGCGTTGTTAAAGCGGCGGGGGCAGATACGCAGTATTTT. Translation: CSVVKAAGADTQYF.

The chain has TRBV4-3 and TRBJ2-7; 12 positions match TRBD2. J gave up 0 bases and V 2 bases, and 14 bases lay outside the gene matches. CDR1 and CDR2 from the germline V gene are LGHNA and YSLEER. The CDR3 spans 20 residues. For the CDR3, the DNA is TGCGCCAGCAGCCAACGAACCCGGCGGACTAGCGGGATAAGCTCCTACGAGCAGTACTTC. This gives the protein CASSQRTRRTSGISSYEQYF.

The chain employs TRBV19 and TRBJ1-3; TRBD1 matches 7 bases. V lost 5 bases and J lost 0; bases outside the gene matches: 4. The germline V gene has CDR1 LNHDA and CDR2 SQIVND (reference sequence). CDR3 length equals 15 residues. The CDR3 loop reads CASSATGSSGNTIYF. The CDR3 DNA reads TGTGCCAGTAGTGCGACAGGGTCCTCTGGAAACACCATATATTTT.

This clone occurred once. The chain carries TRBV10-3 and TRBJ2-3, with TRBD2 as a possible D gene (6 bases). Trimming cost V 10 bases and J 1 base, with 18 bases left between them. There are 15 residues in the CDR3. Germline CDR1 reads ENHRY; CDR2 reads SYGVKD. CDR3 loop: CATTPAASGTDTQYF. In DNA, the CDR3 is TGTGCCACCACACCAGCGGCTAGCGGCACAGATACGCAGTATTTT.

The chain employs TRBV28 and TRBJ2-3; no clear D. The CDR3 has 14 amino acids. Germline V gene data show CDR1 as MDHEN and CDR2 as SYDVKM. Between the trimmed V and J ends, which lost 3 bases and 4 bases, there was a span of 11 bases. The CDR3 sequence: CASSFRRNPDTQYF. For the CDR3, the DNA is TGTGCCAGCAGTTTCCGGCGGAATCCAGATACGCAGTATTTT.

The chain recombines TRBV4-3 with TRBJ2-1, with 11 bases aligning to TRBD2. This CDR3 region has 16 residues. V gave up 4 bases and J gave up 5 bases; unmatched junction bases: 7. Germline V gene sequence: CDR1 LGHNA, CDR2 YSLEER. The CDR3 DNA follows: TGCGCCAGCAGCCTAGACTCTAGCGGGAGGAACAATGAGCAGTTCTTC. Amino acid sequence: CASSLDSSGRNNEQFF.

This clone was recorded once. The V gene is TRBV19, the J gene TRBJ1-1; TRBD1 agrees at 8 bases. Germline V CDR1 and CDR2: LNHDA, SQIVND (reference sequence). The CDR3 is 15 amino acids. Losses at the gene ends were 6 bases for V and 5 bases for J; bases not matched to a gene: 11. The CDR3 loop reads CASSSTGRGRTEAFF. As DNA, the CDR3 is TGTGCCAGTAGCTCAACGGGCAGGGGGCGGACTGAAGCTTTCTTT. The full variable domain, with the rest looked up from reference TRBV19 and TRBJ1-1, is DGGITQSPKYLFRKEGQNVTLSCEQNLNHDAMYWYRQDPGQGLRLIYYSQIVNDFQKGDIAEGYSVSREKKESFPLTVTSAQKNPTAFYLCASSSTGRGRTEAFFGQGTRLTVV.

V usage is TRBV10-1 and J usage is TRBJ2-5; 8 bases match TRBD2. V shed 6 bases, J shed 4 bases, and the junction held 13 bases outside the gene matches. The CDR3 covers 16 residues. Germline values: CDR1 WNHNN, CDR2 SYGVQD (reference sequence). The DNA of the CDR3 is TGCGCCAGCAGGGAAGGGCGGGAGGAGGTGGTAGAGACCCAGTACTTC. This gives the protein CASREGREEVVETQYF.

The chain carries TRBV19 and TRBJ1-2, with D uncertain. Deletions cut 3 bases from V and 8 bases from J, with 10 bases between. Germline loops: CDR1 LNHDA, CDR2 SQIVND (reference sequence). The CDR3 length is 12 residues. CDR3 in DNA: TGTGCCAGTAGTATGACCCCGGGGGGCTACACCTTC. Translation: CASSMTPGGYTF.

The V gene is TRBV7-9, the J gene TRBJ2-7; 8 nucleotides align to TRBD1. The trim removed 1 base at V and 3 bases at J, leaving 2 bases unmatched. The germline gives CDR1 SEHNR, CDR2 FQNEAQ (reference sequence). CDR3 length: 14 residues. In DNA, the CDR3 is TGTGCCAGCAGCTTAGGACAGGGGTTCTACGAGCAGTACTTC. Encoded protein: CASSLGQGFYEQYF.